This T cell receptor (beta chain) was found in a study of T cells in pancreatic ductal adenocarcinoma. Assay: immunoSEQ multiplex PCR; the TCRdb copy retains only in-frame clones and omits some. The profile shows around 100,000 clones, about 95% of them singletons. Turning to this clone: Its antigen is currently unknown.

This CDR3 comprises 16 residues. CDR1 and CDR2 (germline): MNHEY, SMNVEV (reference sequence). J was trimmed by 3 bases and V by 6 bases; bases with no gene match: 9. The study's findings and limits: Blood had more productive templates and around 8.2-fold more unique clonotypes than tumor. Blood clonality (about 0.07) did not differ significantly from tumor (about 0.12).

The selected patients with pancreatic ductal adenocarcinoma had surgery but no neoadjuvant therapy. The sequence was obtained from a human donor with pancreatic ductal adenocarcinoma. The specimen was PBMCs. The chain links TRBV27 to TRBJ2-1; 9 nucleotides match TRBD1. The CDR3: CASRKPGTGYYNEQFF. The CDR3 region has the DNA TGTGCCAGCAGAAAGCCCGGGACAGGGTACTACAATGAGCAGTTCTTC.